This T cell receptor (beta chain) is from a study of post-analysis software for immune sequencing data. Unique molecular identifiers were built into the TCR beta cDNA libraries. TCRdb itself ran the PCR reads through MiXCR, one entry per CDR3 protein. The sample consists of under 200,000 distinct CDR3 sequences, 30% to 45% of them appearing once. This CDR3 comprises 13 residues. V was cut by 6 bases and J by 2 bases, with 12 bases left in between. Per the germline V gene, CDR1 is DFQATT and CDR2 is SNEGSKA (reference sequence). This clonotype was observed many times. Sequencing used blood, obtained after autologous hematopoietic stem cell transplantation. The sequence was obtained from a girl aged 10 to 17 with multiple sclerosis. The rearrangement links TRBV20-1 to TRBJ2-3, with D perhaps given as TRBD1 or TRBD2 (5 bases each). The CDR3, as DNA: TGCAGTGCCGAGGGGACGCCCACAGATACGCAGTATTTT. Its translation is CSAEGTPTDTQYF.